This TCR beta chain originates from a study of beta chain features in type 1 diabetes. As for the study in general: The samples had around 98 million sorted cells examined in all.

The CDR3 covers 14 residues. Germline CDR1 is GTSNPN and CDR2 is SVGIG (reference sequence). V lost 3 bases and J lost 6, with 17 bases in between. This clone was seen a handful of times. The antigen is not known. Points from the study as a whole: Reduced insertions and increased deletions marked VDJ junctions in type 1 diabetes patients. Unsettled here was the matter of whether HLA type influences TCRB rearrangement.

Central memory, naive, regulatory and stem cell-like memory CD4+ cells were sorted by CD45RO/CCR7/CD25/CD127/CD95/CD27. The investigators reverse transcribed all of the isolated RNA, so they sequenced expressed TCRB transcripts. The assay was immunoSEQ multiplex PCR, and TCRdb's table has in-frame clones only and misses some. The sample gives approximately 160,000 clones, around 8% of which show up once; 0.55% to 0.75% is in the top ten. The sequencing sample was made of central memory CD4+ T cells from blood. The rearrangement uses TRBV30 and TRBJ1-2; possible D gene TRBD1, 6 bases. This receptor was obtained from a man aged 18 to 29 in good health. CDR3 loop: CAWSTPLGANGYTF. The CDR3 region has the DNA TGTGCCTGGAGCACCCCTCTGGGGGCTAATGGCTACACCTTC.